Below are 27 T cell receptor beta chains sequenced from a single sample in a study of long-term antiretroviral therapy in people with HIV. It was version v3.0 of the immunoSEQ assay that was run at survey level. Using immunoSEQ multiplex PCR, the repertoire was profiled, and TCRdb retains in-frame clones only, with some absent. The data show fewer than 45,000 clones, over 75% seen once. The sample consisted of unsorted PBMCs, taken 2.2 years after starting antiretroviral therapy. The source is a man between 18 and 35 years old with HIV.

This clone has just one count. CDR3 nucleotides: TGTGCCAGTAGTTCTGGCGTTAGGGGGCGCGACGGGGCCAACGTCCTGACTTTC. Protein sequence: CASSSGVRGRDGANVLTF. The chain employs TRBV19 and TRBJ2-6; 7 bases map to TRBD1. J lost 4 bases, V lost 5 bases, and 14 bases had no gene match. This CDR3 contains 18 residues. The germline V gene has CDR1 LNHDA and CDR2 SQIVND (reference sequence). The full variable domain, in which reference TRBV19 and TRBJ2-6 provide the parts outside the CDR3, is DGGITQSPKYLFRKEGQNVTLSCEQNLNHDAMYWYRQDPGQGLRLIYYSQIVNDFQKGDIAEGYSVSREKKESFPLTVTSAQKNPTAFYLCASSSGVRGRDGANVLTFGAGSRLTVL.

The J gene is TRBJ2-3, the V gene TRBV19; 10 positions agree with TRBD1. CDR1 is LNHDA and CDR2 is SQIVND in the germline V gene (reference sequence). This CDR3 spans 15 amino acids. With 1 base clipped from V and 6 bases from J, the junction kept 4 bases outside the gene matches. CDR3 sequence: CASSIGDRGYDTQYF. The DNA of the CDR3 is TGTGCCAGTAGTATAGGGGACAGGGGTTATGATACGCAGTATTTT.

On this clone itself: Being one base from a much bigger clone, this may be a read error. Other DNA sequences in the same sample also yield this CDR3. The chain couples TRBV15 to TRBJ2-5, with 7 bases lining up with TRBD2. V lost 3 bases and J lost 4; bases outside the gene matches: 2. There are 13 residues in the CDR3. Germline V gene data show CDR1 as LNHNV and CDR2 as YYDKDF (reference sequence). Here the CDR3 reads CATSRIAGETQYF. In DNA form, the CDR3 reads TGTGCCACCAGCAGGATAGCGGGAGAGACCCAGTACTTC.

This chain links TRBV21-1 with TRBJ1-2. TRBV21-1 is deemed a pseudogene. This CDR3 contains 14 residues. The CDR3 reads CASSKGSSKYGYTF. The CDR3 DNA sequence: TGTGCCAGCAGCAAAGGCAGCAGCAAATATGGCTACACCTTC.

In this sample, this clone turned up a few times. The V and J genes are TRBV18 and TRBJ2-7; D remains unclear. V was pared by 0 bases and J by 2 bases, with 8 bases between. The CDR3 covers 14 residues. In germline, CDR1 is KGHSH, CDR2 LQKENI. CDR3 sequence: CASSPPANPYEQYF. CDR3 DNA: TGTGCCAGCTCACCACCCGCCAACCCCTACGAGCAGTACTTC.

The chain combines TRBV28 with TRBJ2-7, with D possibly TRBD2 on 6 matching bases. Deletions cut 3 bases from V and 3 bases from J, with 12 bases between. The CDR3 length is 14 residues. Germline CDR1 and CDR2: MDHEN and SYDVKM. The CDR3 DNA reads as TGTGCCAGCAGTTTTGGGGGGAGTGGCTACGAGCAGTACTTC. This gives the protein CASSFGGSGYEQYF.

This chain connects TRBV28 to TRBJ2-7, with no clear D. Germline-derived CDR1 and CDR2 are MDHEN and SYDVKM. Trimming stripped 7 bases from V and 3 bases from J, with 10 bases between. The CDR3 has 12 amino acids. DNA of the CDR3: TGTGCCAGCAATATTGGGATCTACGAGCAGTACTTC. This translates into CASNIGIYEQYF. The full variable domain, completed using reference TRBV28 and TRBJ2-7, is DVKVTQSSRYLVKRTGEKVFLECVQDMDHENMFWYRQDPGLGLRLIYFSYDVKMKEKGDIPEGYSVSREKKERFSLILESASTNQTSMYLCASNIGIYEQYFGPGTRLTVT.

This chain uses TRBV13 with TRBJ2-3; D is undetermined. Trimming cost V 5 bases and J 6 bases, with 9 bases left between them. Germline loops: CDR1 PRHDT, CDR2 FYEKMQ (reference sequence). CDR3 size: 12 residues. For the CDR3, the DNA is TGTGCCAGCAGCCGACCGCGGGATACGCAGTATTTT. Translating it yields CASSRPRDTQYF.

The genes are TRBV5-1 and TRBJ1-6; D unclear. The CDR3 has 13 amino acids. The V and J ends lost 2 bases and 5 bases respectively, with 5 bases between them. Germline loops: CDR1 SGHRS, CDR2 YFSETQ. The CDR3 sequence: CASSFLDNSPLHF. CDR3 coding DNA: TGCGCCAGCAGCTTTTTAGATAATTCACCCCTCCACTTT.

This clone was seen only once. V is TRBV29-1 and J is TRBJ2-1, with D possibly being TRBD1 (5 bases). The CDR3 extends over 13 amino acids. CDR1 is SQVTM and CDR2 is ANQGSEA in the germline V gene. V was shortened by 4 bases and J by 6 bases, with 13 bases between the two germline ends. The CDR3 region is CSVVLTTANEQFF. The CDR3 nucleotides read TGCAGCGTTGTGCTGACGACAGCCAATGAGCAGTTCTTC.

The chain carries TRBV4-1 and TRBJ2-3; 8 bases match TRBD1. The ends lost 1 base at V and 6 bases at J; junction bases unmatched: 12. The CDR3 has 17 amino acids. CDR1 MGHRA and CDR2 YSYEKL come from the germline V gene. CDR3 in DNA: TGCGCCAGCAGCCAAGTCGGCGGCAGGGGGCGATATGATACGCAGTATTTT. Translation gives CASSQVGGRGRYDTQYF.

The rearrangement joins TRBV30 to TRBJ1-3; D not resolved. The V gene's germline CDR1 is GTSNPN and CDR2 SVGIG (reference sequence). The CDR3 has 14 residues. V gave up 2 bases and J gave up 1 base, with 9 bases separating them. In nucleotides, the CDR3 is TGTGCCTGGAGTAGTCAGCGATCTGGAAACACCATATATTTT. Translated: CAWSSQRSGNTIYF.

The chain has TRBV7-8 and TRBJ2-7; D gene uncertain. From germline, CDR1 is SGHVS and CDR2 FQNEAQ. The CDR3 spans 13 residues. Trimming took off 5 bases at V and 4 bases at J, with 12 bases between the two ends. DNA for the CDR3: TGTGCCAGCAGCCATAGTGGCCCTTACGAGCAGTACTTC. Protein: CASSHSGPYEQYF. Full variable domain (remainder filled in from reference TRBV7-8 and TRBJ2-7): GAGVSQSPRYKVAKRGQDVALRCDPISGHVSLFWYQQALGQGPEFLTYFQNEAQLDKSGLPSDRFFAERPEGSVSTLKIQRTQQEDSAVYLCASSHSGPYEQYFGPGTRLTVT.

In its sample, this clone was seen a few times. The chain has TRBV5-6 and TRBJ1-2; D is possibly TRBD1 (6 bases). The CDR3 is made up of 13 amino acids. From germline, CDR1 is SGHDT and CDR2 YYEEEE. Between the trimmed V and J ends, which lost 2 bases and 6 bases, there was a span of 11 bases. CDR3 DNA sequence: TGTGCCAGCAGCTTTAGTACAGGGAATGGCTACACCTTC. It codes for CASSFSTGNGYTF. The entire variable domain, with the rest obtained from reference TRBV5-6 and TRBJ1-2, is as follows: DAGVTQSPTHLIKTRGQQVTLRCSPKSGHDTVSWYQQALGQGPQFIFQYYEEEERQRGNFPDRFSGHQFPNYSSELNVNALLLGDSALYLCASSFSTGNGYTFGSGTRLTVV.

The chain is built from TRBV4-1 and TRBJ2-7; possibly TRBD2 for D (6 bases). The CDR3 is 18 residues long. Trimming removed 1 base from V and 0 bases from J, with 19 bases in between. The V gene's germline CDR1 is MGHRA and CDR2 YSYEKL. CDR3: CASSQGTFGGYDSYEQYF. Here the CDR3 DNA reads TGCGCCAGCAGCCAAGGGACGTTCGGGGGATATGACTCCTACGAGCAGTACTTC.

V usage is TRBV4-1 and J usage is TRBJ2-1, with 7 bases identical to TRBD2. The length of the CDR3 is 13 residues. Per germline, CDR1 MGHRA and CDR2 YSYEKL. After removal of 5 bases from V and 7 bases from J, the junction contained 5 bases not matched to a gene. The chain's CDR3 is CASSYQAGNEQFF. Here the CDR3 DNA reads TGCGCCAGCAGCTACCAAGCGGGGAATGAGCAGTTCTTC.

A single count supports this clone. V and J are TRBV18 and TRBJ2-7; the match to TRBD1 covers 11 bases. Trimming at V came to 2 bases and at J to 5 bases, leaving 14 bases not matched to a gene. The CDR3 contains 18 residues. CDR1 and CDR2 (germline): KGHSH, LQKENI. The CDR3 nucleotides are TGTGCCAGCTCACCAGATTGGACAGGGGGCGGCGAAAGGGACGAGCAGTACTTC. Translating gives CASSPDWTGGGERDEQYF.

In this sample, this clone turned up a few times. V usage is TRBV4-2 and J usage is TRBJ2-7; D remains ambiguous. The CDR3 extends over 14 amino acids. Between the trimmed V and J ends, which lost 0 bases and 1 base, there was a span of 7 bases. Germline CDR1 is LGHNA and CDR2 is YNFKEQ. The DNA for the CDR3 is TGTGCCAGCAGCCAAGATCGCACATCCTACGAGCAGTACTTC. It yields the protein CASSQDRTSYEQYF.

The chain combines TRBV28 with TRBJ2-7; D is unresolved. V was trimmed by 6 bases and J by 1 base, leaving 10 bases between them. Germline V gene sequence: CDR1 MDHEN, CDR2 SYDVKM. The CDR3 spans 13 residues. The DNA for the CDR3 is TGTGCCAGCAGCCTCGACGGGTCCTACGAGCAGTACTTC. Translation gives CASSLDGSYEQYF. Together with reference TRBV28 and TRBJ2-7, the CDR3 gives the full variable domain: DVKVTQSSRYLVKRTGEKVFLECVQDMDHENMFWYRQDPGLGLRLIYFSYDVKMKEKGDIPEGYSVSREKKERFSLILESASTNQTSMYLCASSLDGSYEQYFGPGTRLTVT.

The J gene is TRBJ2-2, the V gene TRBV11-2, with 12 bases identical to TRBD2. V dropped 5 bases and J dropped 4; count of bases not matched to a gene: 5. The CDR3 has 16 amino acids. Germline-derived CDR1 and CDR2 are SGHAT and FQNNGV. CDR3 sequence: CASSRLAGASTGELFF. The CDR3 nucleotides read TGTGCCAGCAGCCGACTAGCGGGAGCGAGCACCGGGGAGCTGTTTTTT.

By its share, this clone is medium-sized. V usage is TRBV28 and J usage is TRBJ1-2; 9 nucleotides match TRBD1. CDR1 is MDHEN and CDR2 is SYDVKM in the germline V gene. The CDR3 spans 14 residues. The V and J ends lost 8 bases and 3 bases, in that order; junction bases with no gene match: 7. CDR3 DNA sequence: TGTGCCAGCCAACAGGGGGCCGTACACTATGGCTACACCTTC. Amino acids: CASQQGAVHYGYTF.

This rearrangement joins TRBV5-4 to TRBJ2-5; D unclear. The CDR3 loop spans 13 amino acids. Germline V gene lookup returns CDR1 SGHNT and CDR2 YYREEE (reference sequence). Trimming cost V 5 bases and J 6 bases, with 14 bases left between them. The CDR3: CASSSGPAKTQYF. In DNA, the CDR3 is TGTGCCAGCAGTTCGGGCCCCGCAAAGACCCAGTACTTC.

This sequence joins TRBV4-1 and TRBJ1-4, with D possibly being TRBD1 (6 bases). The germline V gene encodes CDR1 MGHRA and CDR2 YSYEKL. With 4 bases removed from V and 7 bases from J, the gap between germline ends came to 7 bases. The CDR3 totals 12 residues. The CDR3 nucleotides read TGCGCCAGCAGCCGGACAGCTGAAAAACTGTTTTTT. Translation: CASSRTAEKLFF.

The chain links TRBV4-1 to TRBJ2-7, with 14 bases that match TRBD2. V gave up 1 base and J gave up 4 bases; unmatched junction bases: 3. CDR3 length: 16 amino acids. Per the germline V gene, CDR1 is MGHRA and CDR2 is YSYEKL. CDR3 sequence reads: CASSQVGTSGGYEQYF. The CDR3 nucleotides are TGCGCCAGCAGCCAAGTTGGGACTAGCGGGGGATACGAGCAGTACTTC.

This chain uses TRBV6-6 with TRBJ2-2, with D maybe TRBD1 (6 bases). The length of the CDR3 is 15 residues. Trimming removed 4 bases from V and 0 bases from J, with 9 bases in between. Germline loops: CDR1 MNHNY, CDR2 SVGAGI (reference sequence). As DNA, the CDR3 is TGTGCCAGCAGTTTGGACAGTTCGAACACCGGGGAGCTGTTTTTT. Its translation: CASSLDSSNTGELFF.

V and J are TRBV11-3 and TRBJ2-3, with D maybe TRBD2 (5 bases). Germline V gene data show CDR1 as SGHNT and CDR2 as YENEEA. CDR3 size: 13 residues. Between the trimmed V and J ends, which lost 2 bases and 6 bases, there was a span of 9 bases. This CDR3 reads CASSLNSGDTQYF. CDR3 nucleotides: TGTGCCAGCAGCTTAAACTCGGGGGATACGCAGTATTTT.

J is TRBJ2-7 and V is TRBV19; 8 bases line up with TRBD1. The CDR3 consists of 14 residues. V trimming: 5 bases; J trimming: 1 base; junction bases outside the gene matches: 4. Germline V gives CDR1 LNHDA, CDR2 SQIVND (reference sequence). CDR3 bases: TGTGCCAGTAGTTTCGACAGGGGTTCCTACGAGCAGTACTTC. This encodes CASSFDRGSYEQYF.